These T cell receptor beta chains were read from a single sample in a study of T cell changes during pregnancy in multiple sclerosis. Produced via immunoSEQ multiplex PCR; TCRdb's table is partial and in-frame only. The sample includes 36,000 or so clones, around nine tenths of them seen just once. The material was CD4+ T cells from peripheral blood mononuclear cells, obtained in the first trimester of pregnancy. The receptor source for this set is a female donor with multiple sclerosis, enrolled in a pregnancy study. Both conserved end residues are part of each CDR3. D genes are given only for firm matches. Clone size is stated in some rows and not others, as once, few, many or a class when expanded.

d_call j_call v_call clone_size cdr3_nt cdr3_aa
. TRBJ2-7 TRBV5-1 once TGCGCCAGCAGCTTGGTGCCCATAGCGTCTCCCACGGAGCAGTACTTC CASSLVPIASPTEQYF
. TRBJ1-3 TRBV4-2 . TGTGCCAGCAGCCAAGGGGGAGGGCCGCGAGGGGGAAACACCATATATTTT CASSQGGGPRGGNTIYF
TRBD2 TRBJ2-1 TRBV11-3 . TGTGCCAGCAGCTTATTTAGCGGGGGGGGAGGTGAGCAGTTCTTC CASSLFSGGGGEQFF
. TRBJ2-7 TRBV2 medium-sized TGTGCCAGCAGTGCTGAGACAGGCCCCTTCTACGAGCAGTACTTC CASSAETGPFYEQYF
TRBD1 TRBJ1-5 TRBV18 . TGTGCCAGCTCACCAGGGGGACAGGCCTACAATCAGCCCCAGCATTTT CASSPGGQAYNQPQHF
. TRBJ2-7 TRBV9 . TGTGCCAGCAGCGTGGGGGCAGGGGCCACCTACGAGCAGTACTTC CASSVGAGATYEQYF
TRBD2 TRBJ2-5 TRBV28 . TGTGCCAGCAGTGGGGAGGGGCGTGGAGGGGAGACCCAGTACTTC CASSGEGRGGETQYF
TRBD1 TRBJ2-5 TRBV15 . TGTGCCACCAGCAGAGGTGGGACAGAAGAGACCCAGTACTTC CATSRGGTEETQYF
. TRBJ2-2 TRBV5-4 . TGTGCCAGCACCCCAAGTCAGGGGTCCACCGGGGAGCTGTTTTTT CASTPSQGSTGELFF
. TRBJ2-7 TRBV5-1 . TGCGCCAGCAGCTTGGATACGACACCCGCCTACGAGCAGTACTTC CASSLDTTPAYEQYF
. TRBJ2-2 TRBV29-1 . TGCAGCGTTGAAGGAGGGGAGGTCACCGGGGAGCTGTTTTTT CSVEGGEVTGELFF
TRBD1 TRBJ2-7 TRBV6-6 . TGTGCCAGCAGCCAGACAGGGAAAGGGAGCTCCTACGAGCAGTACTTC CASSQTGKGSSYEQYF
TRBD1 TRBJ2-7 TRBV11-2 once TGTGCCAGCAGCCGCCGCCCAGGGGGCGGGGAGCAGTACTTC CASSRRPGGGEQYF
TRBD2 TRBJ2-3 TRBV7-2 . TGTGCCAGCAGCCCCCGTATCCGTGCGGGAGGGGTAGATACGCAGTATTTT CASSPRIRAGGVDTQYF
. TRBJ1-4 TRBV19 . TGTGCCAGTAGTCTACCCCCTAATGAAAAACTGTTTTTT CASSLPPNEKLFF
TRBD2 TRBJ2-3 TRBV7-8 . TGTGCCAGCAGCTCCGGACTAGCGGTAGATACGCAGTATTTT CASSSGLAVDTQYF
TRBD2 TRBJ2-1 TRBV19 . TGTGCCAGTTCTAGCGGGGGGAACAATGAGCAGTTCTTC CASSSGGNNEQFF
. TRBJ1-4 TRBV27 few TGTGCCAGCAGTTTCCAGTCTAATGAAAAACTGTTTTTT CASSFQSNEKLFF
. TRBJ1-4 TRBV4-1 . TGCGCCAGCGCGACAGGCCCTAATGAAAAACTGTTTTTT CASATGPNEKLFF
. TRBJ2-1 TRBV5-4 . TGTGCCAGCAGCCTCCCTAGGAGCGAGCAGTTCTTC CASSLPRSEQFF
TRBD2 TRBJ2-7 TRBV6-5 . TGTGCCAGCAAGCGGGAGGCCACCTACGAGCAGTACTTC CASKREATYEQYF
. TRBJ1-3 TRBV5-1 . TGCGCCAGCAGCCGTAACTCTGGAAACACCATATATTTT CASSRNSGNTIYF
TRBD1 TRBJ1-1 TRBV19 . TGTGCCAGTAGTATCGGGGCGGGACAGGTAGCTGAAGCTTTCTTT CASSIGAGQVAEAFF
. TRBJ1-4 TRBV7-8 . TGTGCCAGCAGCTTAAACAGGAATAATGAAAAACTGTTTTTT CASSLNRNNEKLFF
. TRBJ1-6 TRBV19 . TGTGCCAGTAGTATTAAGGGGTGGGGTTCACCCCTCCACTTT CASSIKGWGSPLHF
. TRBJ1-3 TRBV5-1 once TGCGCCAGCAGCTTGGGACAGTCTCTAGGAAACACCATATATTTT CASSLGQSLGNTIYF
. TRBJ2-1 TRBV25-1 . TGTGCCAGCAGTAGACGGGGTACCTCCTACAATGAGCAGTTCTTC CASSRRGTSYNEQFF
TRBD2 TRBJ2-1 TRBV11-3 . TGTGCCAGCAGCTTAATGGGGGGGGACGGCTACAATGAGCAGTTCTTC CASSLMGGDGYNEQFF
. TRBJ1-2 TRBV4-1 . TGCGCCAGCAGCCCATTGACAGGAGCTTCCTATGGCTACACCTTC CASSPLTGASYGYTF
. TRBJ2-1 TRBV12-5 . TGTGCTAGTTGTTACGACATCGAAAAAGAGCAGTTCTTC CASCYDIEKEQFF
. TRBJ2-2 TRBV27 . TGTGCCAGCTCGTCCAGGTTCACCGGGGAGCTGTTTTTT CASSSRFTGELFF
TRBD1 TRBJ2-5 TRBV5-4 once TGTGCCAGCAGCTTGACAGGGGGCGATTGGGAGACCCAGTACTTC CASSLTGGDWETQYF
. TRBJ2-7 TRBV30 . TGTGCCTGGAGTGTACTTAGCGGCGGGGACGAGCAGTACTTC CAWSVLSGGDEQYF
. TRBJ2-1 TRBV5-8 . TGTGCCAGCCTCATACGCCGGGGGAGCTCCTACAATGAGCAGTTCTTC CASLIRRGSSYNEQFF
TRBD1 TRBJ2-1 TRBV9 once TGTGCCAGCAGCGTAGCTCGGGGACAGGGCGACAATGAGCAGTTCTTC CASSVARGQGDNEQFF
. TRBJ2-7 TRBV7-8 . TGTGCCAGCAGCTTAGGGTTCAGTAATCACGAGCAGTACTTC CASSLGFSNHEQYF
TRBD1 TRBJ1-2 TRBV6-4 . TGTGACGGACAGGGGGCTAACTATGGCTACACCTTC CDGQGANYGYTF